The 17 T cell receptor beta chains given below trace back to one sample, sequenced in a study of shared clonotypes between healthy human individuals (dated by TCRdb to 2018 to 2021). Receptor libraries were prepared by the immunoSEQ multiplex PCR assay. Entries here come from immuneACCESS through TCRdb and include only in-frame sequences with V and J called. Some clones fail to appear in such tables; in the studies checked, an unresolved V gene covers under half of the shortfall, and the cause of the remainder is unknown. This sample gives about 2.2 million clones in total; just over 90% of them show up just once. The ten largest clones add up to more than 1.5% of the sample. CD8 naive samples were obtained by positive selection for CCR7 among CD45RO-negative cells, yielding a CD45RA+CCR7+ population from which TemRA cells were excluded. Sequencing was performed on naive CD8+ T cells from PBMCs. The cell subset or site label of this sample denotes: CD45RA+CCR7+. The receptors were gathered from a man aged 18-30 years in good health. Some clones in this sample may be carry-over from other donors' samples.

This CDR3 reads CATETSGRDDTQYF. The CDR3 bases are TGTGCCACAGAGACTAGCGGGAGGGACGATACGCAGTATTTT. The chain uses TRBV5-4 and TRBJ2-3; 14 bases agree with TRBD2. CDR1 and CDR2 (germline): SGHNT, YYREEE (reference sequence). This CDR3 is 14 amino acids long. The V and J ends lost 9 bases and 6 bases, in that order; junction bases with no gene match: 6. The whole variable domain, remainder taken from reference TRBV5-4 and TRBJ2-3, is ETGVTQSPTHLIKTRGQQVTLRCSSQSGHNTVSWYQQALGQGPQFIFQYYREEENGRGNFPPRFSGLQFPNYSSELNVNALELDDSALYLCATETSGRDDTQYFGPGTRLTVL.

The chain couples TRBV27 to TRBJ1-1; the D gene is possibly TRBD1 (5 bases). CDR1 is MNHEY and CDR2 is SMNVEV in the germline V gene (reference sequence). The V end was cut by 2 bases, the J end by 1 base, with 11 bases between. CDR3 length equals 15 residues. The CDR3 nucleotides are TGTGCCAGCAGTTTAACCCCAGGGAGGAACACTGAAGCTTTCTTT. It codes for CASSLTPGRNTEAFF.

CDR3 bases: TGTGCCAGCAGTGAATGGGGGGCAGGCACTGAAGCTTTCTTT. As protein: CASSEWGAGTEAFF. V and J are TRBV2 and TRBJ1-1, with TRBD1 as a possible D gene (6 bases). Trimming stripped 2 bases from V and 4 bases from J, with 11 bases between. The CDR3 sequence is 14 residues long. Germline values: CDR1 SNHLY, CDR2 FYNNEI.

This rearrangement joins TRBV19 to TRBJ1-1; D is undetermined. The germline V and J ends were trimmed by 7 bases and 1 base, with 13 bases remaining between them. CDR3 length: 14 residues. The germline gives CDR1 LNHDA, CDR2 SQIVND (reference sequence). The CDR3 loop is CASNIQGSNTEAFF. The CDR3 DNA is TGTGCCAGTAACATACAAGGGTCGAACACTGAAGCTTTCTTT.

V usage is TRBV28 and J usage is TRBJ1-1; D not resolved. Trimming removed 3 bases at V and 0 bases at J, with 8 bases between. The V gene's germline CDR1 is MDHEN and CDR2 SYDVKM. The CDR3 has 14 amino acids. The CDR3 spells CASSFWAMNTEAFF. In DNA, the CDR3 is TGTGCCAGCAGTTTTTGGGCAATGAACACTGAAGCTTTCTTT. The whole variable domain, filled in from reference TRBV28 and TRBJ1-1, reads DVKVTQSSRYLVKRTGEKVFLECVQDMDHENMFWYRQDPGLGLRLIYFSYDVKMKEKGDIPEGYSVSREKKERFSLILESASTNQTSMYLCASSFWAMNTEAFFGQGTRLTVV.

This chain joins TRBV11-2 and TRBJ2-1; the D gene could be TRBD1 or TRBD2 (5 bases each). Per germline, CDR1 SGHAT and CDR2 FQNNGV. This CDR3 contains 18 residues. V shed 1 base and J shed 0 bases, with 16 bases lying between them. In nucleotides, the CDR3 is TGTGCCAGCAGCTTAGGGCAGGTTAAGGGGAGCTCCTACAATGAGCAGTTCTTC. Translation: CASSLGQVKGSSYNEQFF.

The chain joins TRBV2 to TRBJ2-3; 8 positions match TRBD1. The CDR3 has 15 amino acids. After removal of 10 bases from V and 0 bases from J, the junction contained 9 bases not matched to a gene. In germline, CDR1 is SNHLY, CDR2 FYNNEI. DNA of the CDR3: TGTGCCATCGGGACAGGTGCCCCTAGCACAGATACGCAGTATTTT. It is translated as CAIGTGAPSTDTQYF.

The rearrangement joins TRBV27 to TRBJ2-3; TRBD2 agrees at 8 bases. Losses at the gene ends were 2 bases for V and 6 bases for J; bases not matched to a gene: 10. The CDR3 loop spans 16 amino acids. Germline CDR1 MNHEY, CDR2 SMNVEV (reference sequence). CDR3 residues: CASSLLAGGVGDTQYF. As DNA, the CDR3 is TGTGCCAGCAGTTTACTGGCGGGAGGCGTGGGTGATACGCAGTATTTT.

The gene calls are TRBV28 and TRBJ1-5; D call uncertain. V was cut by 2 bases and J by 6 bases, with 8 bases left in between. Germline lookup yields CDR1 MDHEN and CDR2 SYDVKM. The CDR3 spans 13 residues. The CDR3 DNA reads TGTGCCAGCAGTTTAATCCTTCGTCAGCCCCAGCATTTT. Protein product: CASSLILRQPQHF.

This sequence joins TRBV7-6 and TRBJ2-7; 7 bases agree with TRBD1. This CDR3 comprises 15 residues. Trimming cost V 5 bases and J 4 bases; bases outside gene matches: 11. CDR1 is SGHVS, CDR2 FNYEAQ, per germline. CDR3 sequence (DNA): TGTGCCAGCAGCCCTTCCGGGACAGCCGAATACGAGCAGTACTTC. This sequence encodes CASSPSGTAEYEQYF. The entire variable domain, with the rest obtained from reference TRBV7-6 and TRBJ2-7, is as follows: GAGVSQSPRYKVTKRGQDVALRCDPISGHVSLYWYRQALGQGPEFLTYFNYEAQQDKSGLPNDRFSAERPEGSISTLTIQRTEQRDSAMYRCASSPSGTAEYEQYFGPGTRLTVT.

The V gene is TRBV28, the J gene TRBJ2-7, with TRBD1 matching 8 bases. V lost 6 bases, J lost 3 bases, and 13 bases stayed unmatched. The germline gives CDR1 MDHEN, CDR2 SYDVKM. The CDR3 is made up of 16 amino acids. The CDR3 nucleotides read TGTGCCAGCAGCTACCCCATACAGGGGGGCCTCTACGAGCAGTACTTC. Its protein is CASSYPIQGGLYEQYF.

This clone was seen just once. CDR3 region: CAWSVQGQGIREQYF. In DNA form, the CDR3 reads TGTGCCTGGAGTGTACAGGGACAGGGGATTCGCGAGCAGTACTTC. This chain links TRBV30 with TRBJ2-7; 10 positions match TRBD1. The V gene end was trimmed by 0 bases and the J gene end by 6 bases; junction bases not matched to a gene: 8. The CDR3 runs to 15 residues. Germline CDR1 is GTSNPN and CDR2 is SVGIG (reference sequence).

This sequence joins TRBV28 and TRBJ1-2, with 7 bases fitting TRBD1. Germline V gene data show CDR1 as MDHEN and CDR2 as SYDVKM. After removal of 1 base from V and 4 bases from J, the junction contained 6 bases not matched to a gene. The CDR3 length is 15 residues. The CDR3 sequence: CASSLYPGQPYGYTF. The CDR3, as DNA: TGTGCCAGCAGTTTATACCCGGGACAGCCCTATGGCTACACCTTC.

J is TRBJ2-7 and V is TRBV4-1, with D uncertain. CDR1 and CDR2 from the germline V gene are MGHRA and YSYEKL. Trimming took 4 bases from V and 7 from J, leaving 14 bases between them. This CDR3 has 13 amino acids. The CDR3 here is CASSLVENGEQYF. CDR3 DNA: TGCGCCAGCAGCCTCGTTGAAAATGGAGAGCAGTACTTC.

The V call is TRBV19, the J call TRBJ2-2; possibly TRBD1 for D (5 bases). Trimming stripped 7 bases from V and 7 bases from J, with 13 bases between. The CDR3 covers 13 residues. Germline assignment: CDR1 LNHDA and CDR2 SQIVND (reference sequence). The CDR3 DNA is TGTGCCAGTACAGGGTTTAGAGACGGGGAGCTGTTTTTT. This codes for CASTGFRDGELFF.

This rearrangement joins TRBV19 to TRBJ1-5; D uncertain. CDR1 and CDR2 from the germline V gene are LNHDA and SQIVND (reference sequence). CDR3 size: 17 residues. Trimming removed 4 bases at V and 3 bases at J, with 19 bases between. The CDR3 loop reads CASSTHSEAVFNQPQHF. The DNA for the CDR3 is TGTGCCAGTAGTACCCATTCCGAGGCCGTTTTCAATCAGCCCCAGCATTTT. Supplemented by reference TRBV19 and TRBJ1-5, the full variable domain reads DGGITQSPKYLFRKEGQNVTLSCEQNLNHDAMYWYRQDPGQGLRLIYYSQIVNDFQKGDIAEGYSVSREKKESFPLTVTSAQKNPTAFYLCASSTHSEAVFNQPQHFGDGTRLSIL.

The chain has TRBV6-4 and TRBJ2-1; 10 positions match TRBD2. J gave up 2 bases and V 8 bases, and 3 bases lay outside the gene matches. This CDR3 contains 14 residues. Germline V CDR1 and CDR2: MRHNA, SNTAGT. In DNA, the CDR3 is TGTGCCAGCCTAGCGGGAGAGACCTACAATGAGCAGTTCTTC. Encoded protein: CASLAGETYNEQFF.